These T cell receptor beta chains were read from a single sample in a study of cytomegalovirus exposure and HLA in healthy donors. Sequenced by immunoSEQ multiplex PCR; TCRdb stores in-frame clones only, minus some. The table shows 150,000 to 200,000 clones, with around 76% occurring only once. Sequenced input: PBMCs. These receptors were obtained from a female donor in good health and CMV-seronegative. Each CDR3 is given with its conserved first and last residue. D genes are given only for firm matches. Rows may omit the clone size; those that give it use once, few, many or a size class.

j_gene	abundance	d_gene	v_gene	CDR3aa	CDR3nt
TRBJ1-2	NA	NA	TRBV2	CASSESRGADGYTF	TGTGCCAGCAGTGAAAGTCGGGGGGCGGATGGCTACACCTTC
TRBJ1-4	NA	NA	TRBV14	CASSLGAVEKLFF	TGTGCCAGCAGCTTGGGGGCGGTTGAAAAACTGTTTTTT
TRBJ2-5	NA	NA	TRBV30	CAWSLPAEDEETQYF	TGTGCCTGGAGTCTCCCGGCGGAGGACGAAGAGACCCAGTACTTC
TRBJ2-1	few	NA	TRBV7-3	CASSRGGPYNEQFF	TGTGCCAGCAGCCGTGGAGGGCCCTACAATGAGCAGTTCTTC
TRBJ2-3	NA	TRBD2	TRBV5-5	CASSLSPLAGVGDTQYF	TGTGCCAGCAGCTTGTCCCCCCTAGCGGGAGTCGGAGATACGCAGTATTTT
TRBJ1-2	NA	NA	TRBV6-5	CASSYDGGGGYGYTF	TGTGCCAGCAGTTACGATGGGGGAGGGGGCTATGGCTACACCTTC
TRBJ1-5	NA	NA	TRBV29-1	CSVQVSGGGNQPQHF	TGCAGCGTTCAAGTGTCGGGGGGAGGCAATCAGCCCCAGCATTTT
TRBJ1-1	NA	NA	TRBV9	CASSVGLFGSTMNTEAFF	TGTGCCAGCAGCGTAGGTTTGTTCGGGAGTACAATGAACACTGAAGCTTTCTTT
TRBJ2-7	NA	NA	TRBV7-9	CASSLGQGGEQYF	TGTGCCAGCAGCTTAGGGCAGGGGGGCGAGCAGTACTTC
TRBJ2-7	few	TRBD2	TRBV4-1	CASSQDSPTSGTIYF	TGCGCCAGCAGCCAAGATAGCCCTACTAGCGGGACTATTTACTTC
TRBJ1-1	NA	NA	TRBV6-5	CASSYGGVGNTEAFF	TGTGCCAGCAGTTACGGCGGGGTAGGGAACACTGAAGCTTTCTTT
TRBJ1-2	once	NA	TRBV30	CAWRAWGSGTRGDGYTF	TGTGCCTGGAGGGCTTGGGGGAGCGGGACGCGGGGCGATGGCTACACCTTC
TRBJ2-5	NA	NA	TRBV6-5	CASSSTSGVEEETQYF	TGTGCCAGCAGTTCTACCTCCGGGGTCGAGGAGGAGACCCAGTACTTC
TRBJ1-3	NA	TRBD1	TRBV11-3	CASSGGTGSGNTIYF	TGTGCCAGCAGCGGCGGGACAGGGAGCGGAAACACCATATATTTT
TRBJ2-1	NA	NA	TRBV6-4	CASSDSASAYNEQFF	TGTGCCAGCAGTGACTCGGCTTCCGCCTACAATGAGCAGTTCTTC
TRBJ2-5	NA	NA	TRBV25-1	CASSEYKLATGETQYF	TGTGCCAGCAGTGAATATAAACTAGCAACGGGCGAGACCCAGTACTTC
TRBJ2-2	NA	NA	TRBV5-1	CASSRVTNTGELFF	TGCGCCAGCAGCCGGGTTACGAACACCGGGGAGCTGTTTTTT
TRBJ2-7	NA	TRBD2	TRBV5-6	CASSPGLAGVAEQYF	TGTGCCAGCAGCCCGGGACTAGCGGGAGTAGCCGAGCAGTACTTC
TRBJ2-7	NA	NA	TRBV18	CASSPQTREEQYF	TGTGCCAGCTCACCACAGACCCGGGAAGAGCAGTACTTC
TRBJ2-1	NA	TRBD2	TRBV9	CASSGRLAGKNVGEQFF	TGTGCCAGCAGCGGCAGACTAGCGGGAAAAAATGTCGGTGAGCAGTTCTTC
TRBJ2-7	NA	TRBD2	TRBV6-1	CASTASGTYEQYF	TGTGCCAGCACGGCTAGCGGTACCTACGAGCAGTACTTC
TRBJ1-2	NA	TRBD1	TRBV2	CASSVLQGAAGYTF	TGTGCCAGCAGCGTACTACAGGGGGCTGCTGGCTACACCTTC
TRBJ2-3	NA	NA	TRBV7-2	CASSSPHTDTQYF	TGTGCCAGCAGCTCCCCACACACAGATACGCAGTATTTT
TRBJ2-3	NA	TRBD1	TRBV6-1	CASRTGGTDTQYF	TGTGCCAGCAGGACAGGGGGCACAGATACGCAGTATTTT
TRBJ2-3	NA	NA	TRBV5-1	CASSLGQDLLTDTQYF	TGCGCCAGCAGCTTGGGACAGGACCTGCTCACAGATACGCAGTATTTT
TRBJ2-1	NA	TRBD2	TRBV5-4	CASSPPGLAGVEQFF	TGTGCCAGCAGCCCCCCGGGACTAGCGGGGGTAGAGCAGTTCTTC
TRBJ1-2	NA	TRBD1	TRBV6-1	CASSVRTGGGYGYTF	TGTGCCAGCAGTGTCCGGACAGGGGGTGGCTATGGCTACACCTTC
TRBJ2-3	NA	TRBD1	TRBV6-1	CASRIGGEGDTQYF	TGTGCCAGCAGAATAGGGGGCGAGGGTGATACGCAGTATTTT
TRBJ2-3	NA	NA	TRBV6-6	CASRGRVSTDTQYF	TGTGCCAGCAGGGGCAGGGTAAGCACAGATACGCAGTATTTT
TRBJ2-3	NA	NA	TRBV19	CASSLRDLGTQYF	TGTGCCAGTAGTCTCAGGGACTTAGGTACGCAGTATTTT
TRBJ2-5	NA	TRBD1	TRBV18	CASSMNRGVPQETQYF	TGTGCCAGCTCTATGAACAGGGGAGTGCCCCAAGAGACCCAGTACTTC
TRBJ1-2	few	NA	TRBV28	CASSLRGIGGYTF	TGTGCCAGCAGTTTACGGGGTATTGGAGGCTACACCTTC
TRBJ1-1	NA	NA	TRBV2	CASSDGRGGEAFF	TGTGCCAGCAGTGACGGCAGGGGCGGTGAAGCTTTCTTT
TRBJ1-6	NA	TRBD1	TRBV25-1	CASSEQGALDSPLHF	TGTGCCAGCAGTGAACAGGGGGCGCTTGATTCACCCCTCCACTTT
TRBJ2-5	once	TRBD2	TRBV9	CASSAVSGGAETQYF	TGTGCCAGCAGCGCGGTTAGCGGGGGGGCCGAGACCCAGTACTTC
TRBJ1-4	NA	NA	TRBV7-6	CASSLALNEKLFF	TGTGCCAGCAGCTTAGCCCTTAATGAAAAACTGTTTTTT
TRBJ1-6	few	NA	TRBV7-6	CASSLTAGLHSPLHF	TGTGCCAGCAGCTTAACGGCAGGGCTTCACTCACCCCTCCACTTT
TRBJ2-3	once	NA	TRBV5-1	CASSLVAGFTDTQYF	TGCGCCAGCAGCTTGGTGGCAGGGTTCACAGATACGCAGTATTTT
TRBJ1-2	NA	NA	TRBV4-2	CASSQDRAAGYTF	TGTGCCAGCAGCCAAGACAGGGCGGCTGGCTACACCTTC
TRBJ2-7	NA	NA	TRBV30	CAWSADLYEQYF	TGTGCCTGGAGTGCGGACTTATACGAGCAGTACTTC
TRBJ2-7	NA	NA	TRBV19	CASSLTGSGMYEQYF	TGTGCCAGTAGCCTCACAGGGAGTGGAATGTACGAGCAGTACTTC
TRBJ2-7	NA	TRBD2	TRBV19	CASSKSKGVAGTEQYF	TGTGCCAGTAGTAAGTCTAAAGGGGTAGCGGGAACCGAGCAGTACTTC
TRBJ1-6	NA	NA	TRBV30	CAGTRVTPYNSPLHF	TGTGCCGGAACCAGGGTCACACCTTATAATTCACCCCTCCACTTT
TRBJ2-2	NA	TRBD1	TRBV5-4	CASSSGQTNTGELFF	TGTGCCAGCAGCTCGGGACAGACGAACACCGGGGAGCTGTTTTTT
TRBJ2-1	NA	NA	TRBV7-3	CASSPTGVNGNEQFF	TGTGCCAGCAGTCCTACGGGGGTAAACGGCAATGAGCAGTTCTTC
TRBJ1-3	few	NA	TRBV5-6	CASSLARSGFSGNTIYF	TGTGCCAGCAGCTTGGCCCGGAGCGGCTTCTCTGGAAACACCATATATTTT
TRBJ1-1	NA	NA	TRBV6-6	CASNGVIPTLNTEAFF	TGTGCCAGCAACGGGGTTATCCCCACATTGAACACTGAAGCTTTCTTT
TRBJ2-3	NA	TRBD1	TRBV15	CATSSLQGASDTQYF	TGTGCCACCAGTAGTCTACAGGGGGCTTCAGATACGCAGTATTTT
TRBJ1-1	once	TRBD1	TRBV6-6	CASRSDRGSTEAFF	TGTGCCAGCAGGTCCGACAGGGGGAGCACCGAAGCTTTCTTT
TRBJ1-2	NA	TRBD1	TRBV11-2	CASSPDRGGGYTF	TGTGCCAGCAGCCCCGACAGGGGAGGAGGCTACACCTTC
TRBJ1-1	NA	NA	TRBV2	CASSEGGSYTEAFF	TGTGCCAGCAGTGAAGGCGGGTCGTACACTGAAGCTTTCTTT
TRBJ1-1	NA	NA	TRBV5-1	CASSPDRGGMNTEAFF	TGCGCCAGCAGCCCCGATCGGGGGGGCATGAACACTGAAGCTTTCTTT
TRBJ1-5	NA	TRBD1	TRBV4-1	CASSRIDRGSNQPQHF	TGCGCCAGCAGCCGGATAGACAGGGGAAGCAATCAGCCCCAGCATTTT